This entry is about one TCR beta chain. The record originates from a study of blood T cell repertoires in COVID-19. Only in-frame clones appear in the TCRdb table, and some are missing; sequencing was by immunoSEQ multiplex PCR. Altogether around 63,000 clones are present, 80% to 90% being singletons, with the ten largest covering under 20%. A Seattle source enrolled patients during active infection and followed them longitudinally. The sample consisted of peripheral blood. This TCR came from a woman aged 60-75 years with COVID-19, enrolled during active disease.

The CDR3 spells CASLQGASSGYTF. In DNA form, the CDR3 reads TGTGCCTCTCTACAGGGGGCTTCTAGTGGCTACACCTTC. The rearrangement links TRBV30 to TRBJ1-2, with 9 positions matching TRBD1. Germline CDR1 reads GTSNPN; CDR2 reads SVGIG (reference sequence). V was clipped by 7 bases and J by 7 bases; unmatched bases: 10. This CDR3 is 13 amino acids long. Filled out from reference TRBV30 and TRBJ1-2, the complete variable domain reads SQTIHQWPATLVQPVGSPLSLECTVEGTSNPNLYWYRQAAGRGLQLLFYSVGIGQISSEVPQNLSASRPQDRQFILSSKKLLLSDSGFYLCASLQGASSGYTFGSGTRLTVV.